This TCR beta chain was retrieved from a study of blood T cells in healthy people across ages. In the study overall: Through template switching, about one barcoded beta molecule was captured per two T cells, as measured in model experiments.

A second roughly 6 to 12 cycle PCR used barcoded and J-beta primers. Template switching added a 12-random-nucleotide identifier to every cDNA molecule. In TCRdb, the 5' RACE reads were re-called with MiXCR into one record per CDR3 protein. The table lists 1.5 million to 1.9 million distinct CDR3 sequences, under 55% of them singletons. Per germline, CDR1 LNHNV and CDR2 YYDKDF (reference sequence). CDR3 length: 20 amino acids. The V and J ends lost 1 base and 0 bases respectively, with 21 bases between them. Only a few counts were recorded for this clonotype. Healthy Russian Caucasian donors spanned ages about 6 to 90 years. Extracted total RNA amounted to at least 5.5 micrograms for each sample.

The rearrangement joins TRBV15 to TRBJ1-4; no clear D. The sequencing sample was made of blood. The source is a woman aged 18-29 years in good health. The CDR3 region has the DNA TGTGCCACCAGCAGAGGACTCGTGATTCGGACCGATCCAACTAATGAAAAACTGTTTTTT. It codes for CATSRGLVIRTDPTNEKLFF.